This record looks at one TCR beta chain sequence and its context. There is no known antigen for this receptor. Within one base of it there is no much larger clone, and no base qualities were kept. These data come from a study of OX40 agonist ivuxolimab in advanced cancers. With respect to the entire study: Ivuxolimab, which targeted the costimulatory receptor OX40 (CD134), was an agonistic, fully human IgG2 monoclonal antibody. The paper reports the monotherapy dose-escalation portion (N of about 50 patients) of the phase I ivuxolimab trial. Among the approximately 50 dose-escalation patients, around 19 had hepatocellular carcinoma, 15 or so melanoma, 9 renal cell carcinoma and 9 head and neck cancer. The purpose of peripheral TCRbeta sequencing was to test whether ivuxolimab changed TCR sequence diversity and led to clonal T-cell expansion. A male proportion of roughly 80% and a mean age of about 60 years, ranging from roughly 23 to 85, were recorded for the dose-escalation cohort. Partial responses were achieved by three dose-escalation patients, of whom one had hepatocellular carcinoma and two had cutaneous melanoma. Prior anti-PD-1, anti-PD-L1 or anti-CTLA-4 therapy was permitted, and approximately 41% of dose-escalation patients had received checkpoint inhibitors. Intravenous ivuxolimab was administered to patients every 2 weeks at six dose levels: 0.01, 0.1, 0.3, 1.5, 3 and 10 mg/kg. Overall study results and their limits: At doses from 0.1 to 3.0 mg/kg, clonal expansion was seen in both CD4+ and CD8+ blood T cells between baseline and week 6. Low levels of normalized T-cell clonal expansion were also seen in some patients who did not respond. In the 0.1-3.0 mg/kg groups, partial responders had among the lowest normalized peripheral clonal expansion, particularly in CD8+ T cells. After ivuxolimab, more expanded clones were found on average in CD8+ T cells than in CD4+ T cells. The antigen specificity of the peripheral T cells that underwent clonal expansion was not determined.

Here V drops 2 bases and J drops 2 bases, and the junction holds 2 bases not matched to any gene. From the cysteine up to the phenylalanine, the CDR3 has a length of 14 residues. Here the CDR3 DNA is all that survives: 42 bases in frame from base 1. The germline V gene sets CDR1 to MNHEY and CDR2 to SVGAGI. To sequence the TCRbeta CDR3 region, genomic DNA was isolated from the sorted cells. The immunoSEQ Assay was used for sequencing of TCRbeta CDR3 regions. This is the immuneACCESS table as TCRdb keeps it, with only in-frame sequences that have V and J called. A part of the clones is gone; compared with another copy, unresolved V genes explain less than half, and the rest is unexplained. Here the sample has about 16,000 clones; about 92% occur a single time. The ten largest clones represent under 9% of the sample. The trial excluded patients who had a history of autoimmune disease or who were on systemic immunosuppression. Peripheral blood for TCR sequencing was drawn from every dose cohort at baseline, at cycle 4 day 1 and at cycle 7 day 1. Samples were obtained from an open-label, multicenter, first-in-human phase I dose-escalation trial of ivuxolimab. Adults with locally advanced or metastatic melanoma, renal cell, hepatocellular, or head and neck squamous cell carcinoma were enrolled in the trial. CD4+ and CD8+ T cells were sorted separately from peripheral blood before TCR sequencing.

Sample: CD4+ or CD8+ T cells sorted from blood, taken in a trial of the OX40 agonist ivuxolimab. The TCR sequence derives from an adult with an advanced solid tumor such as melanoma, head and neck, liver or kidney cancer. Here the chain combines TRBV6-5 and TRBJ2-7; TRBD1 lines up with 8 middle nucleotides. The CDR3 protein: CASSYGQGAYEQYF. The DNA sequence reads TGTGCCAGCAGTTACGGACAGGGCGCCTACGAGCAGTACTTC.